This T cell receptor beta chain is drawn from a study of cytomegalovirus exposure and HLA in healthy donors. Study-wide context: Most donors, less than 85% of approximately 400 genotyped, fell in the Caucasian-associated ancestry cluster.

Whole-study findings and limits: Previously analyzed data showed that most TCR beta V segments were productive at a frequency of about 87% or about 30%. Researchers reported that a few CMV-associated chains were confirmed in vitro as CMV antigen-specific.

Comment on this clone: What it recognizes is unknown. The DNA is omitted, as the CDR3 cannot be located on it reliably, and the CDR3 follows TCRdb's listing.

Termini included, the CDR3 measures 22 amino acids. Primers included in the PCR were 60 Vbeta and 13 Jbeta primers. Libraries were prepared by immunoSEQ multiplex PCR; TCRdb keeps only in-frame clonotypes and omits some of them. The top ten clones hold 6.5% of a sample with some 130,000 clones, 70% to 85% of them seen once. This TCR was recovered from a man aged 40-49 years in good health and CMV-seropositive. The chain employs TRBV21-1 and TRBJ1-3; the tabulated D call, TRBD1, remains unverified against the DNA. TRBV21-1 is annotated as a pseudogene. The sequencing input was PBMCs. Here the CDR3 reads CASTATSSKGVGTGSSGNTIYF.